These 18 T cell receptor beta chains were sequenced from one sample in a study of blood T cell repertoires in COVID-19. The table came from immunoSEQ multiplex PCR; TCRdb's copy has only in-frame clones and leaves some out. In the table there are around 45,000 clones, 70% to 90% of which are singletons. Sequenced input: peripheral blood. The source of these receptors is an elderly man with acute or convalescent COVID-19.

The gene calls are TRBV11-3 and TRBJ2-5; 13 bases map to TRBD2. This CDR3 spans 16 amino acids. The germline gives CDR1 SGHNT, CDR2 YENEEA. V gave up 5 bases and J gave up 5 bases; unmatched junction bases: 8. The CDR3 coding sequence is TGTGCCAGCAGCGTAACTAGCGGGGGGGCCGAGGAGACCCAGTACTTC. This sequence encodes CASSVTSGGAEETQYF.

The chain links TRBV10-1 to TRBJ2-7, with D perhaps TRBD2 (6 bases). Per the germline V gene, CDR1 is WNHNN and CDR2 is SYGVQD (reference sequence). The V and J ends lost 4 bases and 1 base respectively, with 14 bases between them. The CDR3 loop spans 15 amino acids. The CDR3 DNA reads as TGCGCCAGCAGTGGATGGAGGGGTACTTCCTACGAGCAGTACTTC. The encoded protein is CASSGWRGTSYEQYF.

As DNA, the CDR3 is TGTGCCAGCAGTCCGACAGGGCGAGGCGAGCAGTACTTC. This translates into CASSPTGRGEQYF. The J gene is TRBJ2-7, the V gene TRBV6-5, with 7 bases fitting TRBD1. Germline loops: CDR1 MNHEY, CDR2 SVGAGI. The CDR3 consists of 13 residues. The V and J ends lost 5 bases and 6 bases, in that order; junction bases with no gene match: 7.

V gene TRBV11-2 combines with J gene TRBJ1-2; tentatively, D is TRBD1 (6 bases). Germline CDR1 SGHAT, CDR2 FQNNGV. This CDR3 spans 15 amino acids. Trimming removed 5 bases at V and 5 bases at J, with 18 bases between. The CDR3 DNA reads TGTGCCAGCAGCCTCGGGCCGGGAGGGGGATATGGCTACACCTTC. It yields the protein CASSLGPGGGYGYTF.

The rearrangement uses TRBV5-1 and TRBJ2-3; 8 bases align to TRBD2. The V segment lost 2 bases and the J segment 3 bases; nucleotides outside the gene matches: 2. The CDR3 sequence is 14 residues long. CDR1 is SGHRS, CDR2 YFSETQ, per germline. The CDR3 coding sequence is TGCGCCAGCAGCTTAGGACTAGCAACAGATACGCAGTATTTT. Protein product: CASSLGLATDTQYF.

V usage is TRBV30 and J usage is TRBJ1-2; 10 bases are a match to TRBD1. From germline, CDR1 is GTSNPN and CDR2 SVGIG (reference sequence). The CDR3 spans 14 residues. V lost 7 bases and J lost 4; bases outside the gene matches: 9. This CDR3 is CAFRTGGRTYGYTF. CDR3 bases: TGTGCCTTTAGGACAGGGGGGAGAACCTATGGCTACACCTTC.

The chain has TRBV28 and TRBJ1-2; the match to TRBD1 covers 8 bases. The CDR3 covers 13 residues. After removal of 5 bases from V and 4 bases from J, the junction contained 3 bases not matched to a gene. Germline lookup yields CDR1 MDHEN and CDR2 SYDVKM. The CDR3 sequence: CASSPGGLYGYTF. The CDR3 DNA is TGTGCCAGCAGTCCAGGGGGCCTCTATGGCTACACCTTC.

This clone came up a few times. This chain uses TRBV6-5 with TRBJ1-5; no definite D call. Germline CDR1 MNHEY, CDR2 SVGAGI. The CDR3 has 13 amino acids. V gave up 1 base and J gave up 6 bases, with 7 bases separating them. CDR3 in DNA: TGTGCCAGCAGTTACTGGAGAGGTCAGCCCCAGCATTTT. It translates to CASSYWRGQPQHF.

This sequence joins TRBV5-1 and TRBJ2-2; 7 positions agree with TRBD1. Germline CDR1 reads SGHRS; CDR2 reads YFSETQ. CDR3 length: 16 residues. V lost 1 base and J lost 1; bases outside the gene matches: 4. The CDR3 here is CASSLNPGGNTGELFF. As DNA, the CDR3 is TGCGCCAGCAGCTTGAATCCAGGGGGGAACACCGGGGAGCTGTTTTTT.

J is TRBJ1-2 and V is TRBV9, with 7 bases matching TRBD1. From germline, CDR1 is SGDLS and CDR2 YYNGEE. Trimming cost V 4 bases and J 0 bases; bases outside gene matches: 6. The CDR3 is 15 residues long. For the CDR3, the DNA is TGTGCCAGCAGCCGGGACAGCCCTTCTAACTATGGCTACACCTTC. Protein: CASSRDSPSNYGYTF.

The V gene is TRBV7-9, the J gene TRBJ1-6, with D unresolved. V was clipped by 4 bases and J by 9 bases, with 16 bases between them. CDR1 and CDR2 from the germline V gene are SEHNR and FQNEAQ (reference sequence). This CDR3 is built from 15 residues. This chain's CDR3 is CASSSGGPPGSPLHF. In DNA form, the CDR3 reads TGTGCCAGCAGCTCCGGAGGGCCTCCGGGTTCACCCCTCCACTTT.

The chain links TRBV19 to TRBJ2-7, with D possibly TRBD1 on 5 matching bases. The V gene lost 2 bases and the J gene lost 4 bases, with 6 bases spanning the gap. CDR1 LNHDA and CDR2 SQIVND come from the germline V gene (reference sequence). There are 12 residues in the CDR3. CDR3 nucleotide sequence: TGTGCCAGTAGTATAAGGGGTTACGAGCAGTACTTC. Encoded protein: CASSIRGYEQYF.

The V gene is TRBV19, the J gene TRBJ1-3; D not resolved. V lost 7 bases and J lost 0, with 13 bases in between. This CDR3 spans 15 amino acids. The germline CDR1 and CDR2 sequences are LNHDA and SQIVND (reference sequence). CDR3 nucleotides: TGTGCCAGTACCCTACAGACCAGCTCTGGAAACACCATATATTTT. It codes for CASTLQTSSGNTIYF.

The CDR3 loop is CASSLRGDYGYTF. The DNA for the CDR3 is TGTGCCAGCAGCTTACGGGGGGACTATGGCTACACCTTC. V gene TRBV7-8 combines with J gene TRBJ1-2; perhaps TRBD1 as D (5 bases). The CDR3 sequence is 13 residues long. Germline V gene data show CDR1 as SGHVS and CDR2 as FQNEAQ. V was trimmed by 2 bases and J by 3 bases, leaving 7 bases between them. Full variable domain (rest looked up from reference TRBV7-8 and TRBJ1-2): GAGVSQSPRYKVAKRGQDVALRCDPISGHVSLFWYQQALGQGPEFLTYFQNEAQLDKSGLPSDRFFAERPEGSVSTLKIQRTQQEDSAVYLCASSLRGDYGYTFGSGTRLTVV.

The rearrangement links TRBV19 to TRBJ1-1, with unresolved D. V lost 2 bases to trimming and J lost 3 bases, with 7 bases between them. The CDR3 is 13 residues long. Germline V gives CDR1 LNHDA, CDR2 SQIVND (reference sequence). The CDR3 DNA reads TGTGCCAGTAGTATAATCGGGGACACTGAAGCTTTCTTT. It codes for CASSIIGDTEAFF.

The chain carries TRBV6-5 and TRBJ1-1; TRBD1 aligns across 9 bases. There are 13 residues in the CDR3. V was clipped by 8 bases and J by 1 base; unmatched bases: 2. Germline V gene sequence: CDR1 MNHEY, CDR2 SVGAGI. The CDR3 loop is CASWGQGNTEAFF. The DNA of the CDR3 is TGTGCCAGCTGGGGACAGGGGAACACTGAAGCTTTCTTT.

The rearrangement uses TRBV19 and TRBJ2-2; the D is unclear. In germline, CDR1 is LNHDA, CDR2 SQIVND (reference sequence). The V end lost 5 bases, the J end lost 1 base, and 8 bases lay between the germline ends. The CDR3 spans 14 residues. CDR3 DNA: TGTGCCAGTAGTGGAGCTAAGAACACCGGGGAGCTGTTTTTT. Its protein is CASSGAKNTGELFF.

The chain employs TRBV20-1 and TRBJ2-7; D is possibly TRBD2 (6 bases). V was shortened by 4 bases and J by 3 bases, with 7 bases between the two germline ends. Germline-derived CDR1 and CDR2 are DFQATT and SNEGSKA (reference sequence). There are 11 residues in the CDR3. As DNA, the CDR3 is TGCAGTGCTATCGGGGGCTACGAGCAGTACTTC. Its translation: CSAIGGYEQYF.